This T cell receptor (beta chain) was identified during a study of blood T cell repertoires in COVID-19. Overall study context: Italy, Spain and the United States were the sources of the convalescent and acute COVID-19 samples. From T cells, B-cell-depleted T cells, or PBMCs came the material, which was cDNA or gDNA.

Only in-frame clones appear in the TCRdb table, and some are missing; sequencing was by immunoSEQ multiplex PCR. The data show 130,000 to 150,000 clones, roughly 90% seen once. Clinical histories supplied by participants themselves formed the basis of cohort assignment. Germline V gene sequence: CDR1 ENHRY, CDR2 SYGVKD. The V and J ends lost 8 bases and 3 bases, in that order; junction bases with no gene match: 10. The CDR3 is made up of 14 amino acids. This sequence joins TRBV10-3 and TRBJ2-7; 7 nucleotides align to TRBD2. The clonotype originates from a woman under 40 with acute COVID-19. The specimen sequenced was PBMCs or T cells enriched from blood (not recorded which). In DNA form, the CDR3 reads TGTGCCATCCAAAGCGGGGAGGGGAACTACGAGCAGTACTTC. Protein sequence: CAIQSGEGNYEQYF.